A selection of T cell receptor beta chains follows, all from one sample in a study of response to subunit inactivated influenza vaccine. One entry per CDR3 protein results from TCRdb running MiXCR on the RT-PCR reads. The table includes roughly 700,000 distinct CDR3 sequences, about 15% detected once. The sample in question was PBMCs from blood, obtained less than 15 days before vaccination. The receptor set was obtained from a man aged 50-60 years who received an inactivated influenza vaccine. CDR3s include the opening cysteine and the closing phenylalanine or tryptophan. The D gene is left open where the match is weak. Not all rows give a size; the values are once, few, many and, for expanded clones, a class.

abundance	d_gene	v_gene	j_gene	CDR3nt	CDR3aa
NA	NA	TRBV9	TRBJ2-7	TGTGCCAGCAGCGTAGTCGGGTCTAACGAGCAGTACTTC	CASSVVGSNEQYF
few	TRBD2	TRBV7-2	TRBJ2-3	TGTGCCAGCAGCTTAGTGAGTAGCGGGAGTGTCGCGGATACGCAGTATTTT	CASSLVSSGSVADTQYF
few	NA	TRBV28	TRBJ2-3	TGTGCCAGCAGTCCCTACCCAGGGGCCAGCACAGATACGCAGTATTTT	CASSPYPGASTDTQYF
few	NA	TRBV24-1	TRBJ2-3	TGTGCCACCAGTGACCTTTTGGCTAGCGCGGGCACAGATACGCAGTATTTT	CATSDLLASAGTDTQYF
few	NA	TRBV5-1	TRBJ1-2	TGCGCCAGCAGCCCTGGCGGGGACGGTTTCCTCTATGGCTACACCTTC	CASSPGGDGFLYGYTF
few	TRBD1	TRBV6-5	TRBJ1-1	TGTGCCAGCAGTTACTCAAAGAGACAGGGGGCGAAAGTTTTCTTT	CASSYSKRQGAKVFF
NA	TRBD1	TRBV20-1	TRBJ2-5	TGCAGTGCTCCCCAGGACAGGGGGCTGCAAGAGACCCAGTACTTC	CSAPQDRGLQETQYF
NA	TRBD1	TRBV4-3	TRBJ2-5	TGCGCCAGCAGCCAAGAGGGGTTCGGGACAGCCGCACAAGAGACCCAGTACTTC	CASSQEGFGTAAQETQYF
few	TRBD1	TRBV5-1	TRBJ2-3	TGCGCCAGCAGCCCGAACTCGGGACAGGGGTCGGATACGCAGTATTTT	CASSPNSGQGSDTQYF
few	NA	TRBV4-1	TRBJ2-5	TGCGCCAGCAGCCTAGAAATAAGGGAGACCCAGTACTTC	CASSLEIRETQYF
NA	TRBD1	TRBV27	TRBJ2-2	TGTGCCAGCAGTTATACAGGGGGCGCGGGCACCGGGGAGCTGTTTTTT	CASSYTGGAGTGELFF
NA	NA	TRBV5-1	TRBJ2-7	TGCGCCAGCAGCTTGTCGAACGGGGAAGAGGTCTCCTACGAGCAGTACTTC	CASSLSNGEEVSYEQYF
NA	NA	TRBV4-1	TRBJ1-5	TGCGCCAGCAGCCAAGCGACAGGAAATAGCAATCAGCCCCAGCATTTT	CASSQATGNSNQPQHF
many	NA	TRBV29-1	TRBJ2-3	TGCAGCGTAGCGACAGAATACACAGATACGCAGTATTTT	CSVATEYTDTQYF
few	TRBD2	TRBV7-2	TRBJ2-1	TGTGCCAGCAGCTTATGGCGGGAGGGCCGCTACAATGAGCAGTTCTTC	CASSLWREGRYNEQFF
few	TRBD2	TRBV7-9	TRBJ2-7	TGTGCCAGCAGCCCCCAGGGACTACGGGACGTCGGCGAGCAGTACTTC	CASSPQGLRDVGEQYF